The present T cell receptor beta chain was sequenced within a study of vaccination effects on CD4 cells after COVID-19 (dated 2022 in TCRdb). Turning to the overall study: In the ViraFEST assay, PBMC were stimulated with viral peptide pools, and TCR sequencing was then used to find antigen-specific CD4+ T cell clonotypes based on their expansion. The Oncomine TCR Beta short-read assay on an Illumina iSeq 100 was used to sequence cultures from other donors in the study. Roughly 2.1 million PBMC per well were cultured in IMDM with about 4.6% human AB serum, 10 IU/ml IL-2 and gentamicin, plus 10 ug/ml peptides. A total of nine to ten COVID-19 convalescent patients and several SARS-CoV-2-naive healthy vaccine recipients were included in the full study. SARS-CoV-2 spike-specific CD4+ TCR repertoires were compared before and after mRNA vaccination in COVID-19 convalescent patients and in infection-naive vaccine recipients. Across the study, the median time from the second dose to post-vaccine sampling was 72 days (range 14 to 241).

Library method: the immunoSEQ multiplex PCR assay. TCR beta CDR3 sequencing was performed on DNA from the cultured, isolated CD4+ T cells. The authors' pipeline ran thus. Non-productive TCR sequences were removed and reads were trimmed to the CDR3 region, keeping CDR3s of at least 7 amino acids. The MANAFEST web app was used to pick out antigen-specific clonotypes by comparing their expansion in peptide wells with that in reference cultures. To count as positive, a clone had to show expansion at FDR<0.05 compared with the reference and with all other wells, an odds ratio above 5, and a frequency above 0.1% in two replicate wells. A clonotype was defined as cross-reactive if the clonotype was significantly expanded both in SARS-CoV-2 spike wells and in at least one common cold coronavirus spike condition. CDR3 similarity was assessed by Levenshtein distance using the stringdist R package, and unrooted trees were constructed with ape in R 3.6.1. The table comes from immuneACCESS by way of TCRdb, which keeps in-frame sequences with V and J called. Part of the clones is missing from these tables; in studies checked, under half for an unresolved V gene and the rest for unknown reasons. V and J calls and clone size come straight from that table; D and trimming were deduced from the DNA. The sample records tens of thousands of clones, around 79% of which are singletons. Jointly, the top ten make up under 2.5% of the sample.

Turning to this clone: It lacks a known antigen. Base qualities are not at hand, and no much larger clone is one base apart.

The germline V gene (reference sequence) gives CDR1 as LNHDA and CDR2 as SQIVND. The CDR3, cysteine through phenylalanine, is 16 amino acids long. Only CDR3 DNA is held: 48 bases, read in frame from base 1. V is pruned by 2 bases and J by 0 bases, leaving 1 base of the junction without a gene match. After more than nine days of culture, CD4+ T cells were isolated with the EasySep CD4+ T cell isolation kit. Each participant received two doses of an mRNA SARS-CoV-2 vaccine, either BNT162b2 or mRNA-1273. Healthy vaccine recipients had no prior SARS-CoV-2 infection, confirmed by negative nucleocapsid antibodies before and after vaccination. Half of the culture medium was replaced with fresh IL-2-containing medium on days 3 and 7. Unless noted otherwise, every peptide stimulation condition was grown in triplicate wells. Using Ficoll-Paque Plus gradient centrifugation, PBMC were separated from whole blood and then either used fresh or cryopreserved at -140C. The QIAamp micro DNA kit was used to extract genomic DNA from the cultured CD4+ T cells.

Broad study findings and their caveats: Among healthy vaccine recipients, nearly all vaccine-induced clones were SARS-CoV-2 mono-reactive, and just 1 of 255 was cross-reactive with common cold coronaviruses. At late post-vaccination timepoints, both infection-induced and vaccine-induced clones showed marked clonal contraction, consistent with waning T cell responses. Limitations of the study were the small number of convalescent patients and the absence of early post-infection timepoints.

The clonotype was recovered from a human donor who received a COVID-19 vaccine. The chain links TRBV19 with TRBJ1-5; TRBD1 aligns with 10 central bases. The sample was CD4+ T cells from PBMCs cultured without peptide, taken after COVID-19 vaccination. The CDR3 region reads CASSIRTGGSNQPQHF. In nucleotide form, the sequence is TGTGCCAGTAGTATAAGGACAGGGGGTAGCAATCAGCCCCAGCATTTT. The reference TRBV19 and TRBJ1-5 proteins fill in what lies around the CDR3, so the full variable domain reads DGGITQSPKYLFRKEGQNVTLSCEQNLNHDAMYWYRQDPGQGLRLIYYSQIVNDFQKGDIAEGYSVSREKKESFPLTVTSAQKNPTAFYLCASSIRTGGSNQPQHFGDGTRLSIL.